A selection of T cell receptor beta chains follows, all from one sample in a study of lymphopenia after photon versus proton radiotherapy. The data were produced by immunoSEQ multiplex PCR, yet TCRdb's version contains in-frame clones alone and is incomplete. The table has roughly 4,000 clones, around 64% seen once; the top ten hold 50% to 65%. The specimen was peripheral blood, collected from a patient treated with proton-based radiotherapy. The receptors originated from a man older than 75 with esophageal cancer. Both conserved end residues are part of each CDR3. Fields, in order: V gene, CDR3 protein.

>TRBV6-5
CASGREQYF
>TRBV6-5
CASSYSGNSREQYF
>TRBV4-2
CASSQDLTDYNSPLHF
>TRBV9
CASSLGGNTGELFF
>TRBV19
CATSIGGGPQETQYF
>TRBV19
CASSTRVNSPLHF
>TRBV10-3
CAISESIPDRGSEKLFF
>TRBV6-5
CASSYSISNNEQFF
>TRBV4-1
CASSQVGSGGNEKLFF
>TRBV5-4
CASSSTGDGYTF
>TRBV25-1
CASSPSNRGSYEQYF
>TRBV27
CASTIAGGRGELFF
>TRBV6-5
CASSYVERGGTQYF
>TRBV30
CAWSRGLTNEKLFF